One TCR beta chain is described in this entry. What it recognizes is unknown. Around 2 micrograms of genomic DNA came from cryopreserved PBMCs for TCR beta libraries. The germline V and J ends were trimmed by 4 bases and 0 bases, with 13 bases remaining between them. Germline CDR1 is LNHDA and CDR2 is SQIVND (reference sequence). CDR3 length: 16 residues. This entry is derived from a study of cytotoxic CD8 clonotypes in ibrutinib-treated CLL. Study at large: The patients, about a dozen relapsed/refractory and roughly 15 treatment-naive, included approximately 17 who were IGHV unmutated. Outcomes included around 25 partial and 2 complete responses; after median roughly 69 months, 14 stayed remitted and around 12 progressed. Study conclusions and caveats: Progressing patients had sampling times that differed from those of sustained-remission patients.

The assay was immunoSEQ multiplex PCR, and TCRdb's table has in-frame clones only and misses some. Of over 150,000 clones in the sample, around three quarters were seen once. Sequences were derived from PBMCs, sampled after 24 months of ibrutinib treatment. The TCR comes from a human donor with chronic lymphocytic leukemia. The chain carries TRBV19 and TRBJ1-3, with unresolved D. The CDR3 sequence: CASSNPGPSSGNTIYF. As DNA, the CDR3 is TGTGCCAGTAGTAATCCAGGACCGAGCTCTGGAAACACCATATATTTT.